The 29 T cell receptor beta chains in this list originate from one sample, sequenced in a study of blood T cell repertoires in COVID-19. Sequencing used immunoSEQ multiplex PCR; TCRdb keeps in-frame clones, though not all of them. Here the sample spans 50,000 to 65,000 clones, around 88% being singletons. Sequencing used peripheral blood. The source of these receptors is a human donor in a cohort sampled during active COVID-19.

This clone was observed a handful of times. This chain joins TRBV19 and TRBJ2-7, with D possibly matching TRBD2 (5 bases). The CDR3 is 15 amino acids. V was shortened by 1 base and J by 5 bases, with 15 bases between the two germline ends. Germline V lookup: CDR1 LNHDA, CDR2 SQIVND (reference sequence). CDR3 DNA sequence: TGTGCCAGTAGTATAGGCGCGGGCTACTCGGACGAGCAGTACTTC. Translated: CASSIGAGYSDEQYF.

This clone was observed a single time. The rearrangement links TRBV7-5 to TRBJ2-1; the DNA was not used to check the table's D call, TRBD1. TRBV7-5 is a known pseudogene. This CDR3 region has 20 residues. The CDR3 nucleotides are TGTGTCAGAAGCTTAGGGGACAGGGGTTCCCTCCGTAAACAAAACAATGAGCAGTTCTTC. The encoded protein is CVRSLGDRGSLRKQNNEQFF.

This clone was recorded a few times. V gene TRBV28 combines with J gene TRBJ1-2, with no clear D. Per the germline V gene, CDR1 is MDHEN and CDR2 is SYDVKM. V was shortened by 8 bases and J by 8 bases, with 9 bases between the two germline ends. The CDR3 loop spans 10 amino acids. The CDR3 protein is CASGREGYTF. The CDR3 bases are TGTGCCAGCGGGAGAGAAGGCTACACCTTC.

This chain links TRBV4-3 with TRBJ1-4; maybe TRBD1 (5 bases). The CDR3 length is 18 residues. The V and J ends lost 4 bases and 1 base respectively, with 19 bases between them. The germline gives CDR1 LGHNA, CDR2 YSLEER. Here the CDR3 DNA reads TGCGCCAGCAGCCGGCTTTGGGGAGGGGAGAGAACTAATGAAAAACTGTTTTTT. Its protein product is CASSRLWGGERTNEKLFF.

The rearrangement joins TRBV3-1 (or the pseudogene TRBV3-2) to TRBJ2-3, with a possible D match to TRBD2 (5 bases). Germline V lookup: CDR1 LGHDT, CDR2 YNNKEL (reference sequence). V shed 1 base and J shed 6 bases, with 8 bases lying between them. The CDR3 runs to 13 residues. CDR3 residues: CASSQAGLDTQYF. The DNA for the CDR3 is TGTGCCAGCAGCCAAGCGGGGTTGGATACGCAGTATTTT.

This rearrangement joins TRBV7-3 to TRBJ2-7; D is possibly TRBD2 (6 bases). The V gene's germline CDR1 is SGHTA and CDR2 FQGTGA. V was clipped by 2 bases and J by 2 bases, with 13 bases between them. The CDR3 consists of 15 residues. This chain's CDR3 is CASSLAAGRAYEQYF. As DNA, the CDR3 is TGTGCCAGCAGCTTAGCCGCGGGACGGGCCTACGAGCAGTACTTC.

The V and J genes are TRBV7-6 and TRBJ2-1; TRBD2 matches at 8 bases. Germline-derived CDR1 and CDR2 are SGHVS and FNYEAQ. V lost 4 bases and J lost 3; bases outside the gene matches: 8. The CDR3 is 16 residues long. The CDR3 DNA is TGTGCCAGCAGCTCTACCGCCGGGACTAGCTACAATGAGCAGTTCTTC. It codes for CASSSTAGTSYNEQFF. Based on the CDR3 plus reference TRBV7-6 and TRBJ2-1, the full variable domain is GAGVSQSPRYKVTKRGQDVALRCDPISGHVSLYWYRQALGQGPEFLTYFNYEAQQDKSGLPNDRFSAERPEGSISTLTIQRTEQRDSAMYRCASSSTAGTSYNEQFFGPGTRLTVL.

V gene TRBV7-9 combines with J gene TRBJ2-2; D possibly corresponds to TRBD2 (5 bases). Germline values: CDR1 SEHNR, CDR2 FQNEAQ (reference sequence). Trimming cost V 5 bases and J 5 bases, with 18 bases left between them. The CDR3 extends over 16 amino acids. The CDR3 reads CASSLFSDFRTGELFF. CDR3 in DNA: TGTGCCAGCAGCCTCTTCTCGGACTTTCGTACCGGGGAGCTGTTTTTT.

V gene TRBV6-6 combines with J gene TRBJ2-1; D unclear. CDR1 and CDR2 (germline): MNHNY, SVGAGI (reference sequence). Trimming shortened V by 7 bases and J by 8 bases, and 12 bases separated the two germline ends. The CDR3 is 12 amino acids. CDR3 protein: CASNVETDEQFF. The CDR3 bases are TGTGCCAGCAATGTAGAAACGGATGAGCAGTTCTTC.

This chain connects TRBV15 to TRBJ1-1; perhaps TRBD1 as D (5 bases). The CDR3 spans 16 residues. The germline CDR1 and CDR2 sequences are LNHNV and YYDKDF (reference sequence). V dropped 0 bases and J dropped 5 bases, with 16 bases sitting between them. This chain's CDR3 is CATSRDYPDRGTEAFF. The CDR3 region has the DNA TGTGCCACCAGCAGAGATTACCCCGATCGGGGGACTGAAGCTTTCTTT.

CDR3 residues: CASSVDGISYEQYF. CDR3 nucleotides: TGTGCCAGCAGCGTGGACGGTATCTCCTACGAGCAGTACTTC. The rearrangement links TRBV5-4 to TRBJ2-7, with D unresolved. The germline V gene has CDR1 SGHNT and CDR2 YYREEE (reference sequence). The CDR3 covers 14 residues. Trimming took 4 bases from V and 0 from J, leaving 11 bases between them. Supplemented by reference TRBV5-4 and TRBJ2-7, the full variable domain reads ETGVTQSPTHLIKTRGQQVTLRCSSQSGHNTVSWYQQALGQGPQFIFQYYREEENGRGNFPPRFSGLQFPNYSSELNVNALELDDSALYLCASSVDGISYEQYFGPGTRLTVT.

The V and J genes are TRBV18 and TRBJ1-5; 9 bases agree with TRBD1. The trim removed 2 bases at V and 7 bases at J, leaving 3 bases unmatched. Germline CDR1 is KGHSH and CDR2 is LQKENI. The CDR3 runs to 14 residues. The CDR3 coding sequence is TGTGCCAGCTCACCAAGACAGGGGGACCAGCCCCAGCATTTT. It translates to CASSPRQGDQPQHF.

The V and J genes are TRBV6-1 and TRBJ1-4; tentatively, D is TRBD1 (5 bases). The V and J ends lost 4 bases and 3 bases respectively, with 15 bases between them. The CDR3 spans 16 residues. The germline V gene encodes CDR1 MNHNS and CDR2 SASEGT. For the CDR3, the DNA is TGTGCCAGCAGTGTGGGTCAGGGTCCGGCTAATGAAAAACTGTTTTTT. Its protein is CASSVGQGPANEKLFF.

V gene TRBV5-1 combines with J gene TRBJ2-3; D is undetermined. With 0 bases removed from V and 1 base from J, the gap between germline ends came to 12 bases. The CDR3 has 16 amino acids. Germline V lookup: CDR1 SGHRS, CDR2 YFSETQ. CDR3 protein: CASSLVAGYGTDTQYF. The CDR3 region has the DNA TGCGCCAGCAGCTTGGTTGCCGGGTATGGCACAGATACGCAGTATTTT.

The chain is built from TRBV5-1 and TRBJ2-1, with D perhaps TRBD2 (6 bases). V lost 0 bases and J 7 bases, leaving 11 bases between the germline ends. CDR1 and CDR2 (germline): SGHRS, YFSETQ. This CDR3 has 14 amino acids. In nucleotides, the CDR3 is TGCGCCAGCAGCTTGGGGGCCCGGGGGAATGAGCAGTTCTTC. Translating it yields CASSLGARGNEQFF.

The chain recombines TRBV27 with TRBJ2-1; D unresolved. Germline lookup yields CDR1 MNHEY and CDR2 SMNVEV (reference sequence). The CDR3 runs 14 residues. V was clipped by 6 bases and J by 2 bases, with 11 bases between them. CDR3: CASRTPHTYNEQFF. CDR3 sequence (DNA): TGTGCCAGCAGGACACCTCACACCTACAATGAGCAGTTCTTC.

The DNA for the CDR3 is TGCGCCAGCAGCTTGGAGGCAGGGGACACCGGGGAGCTGTTTTTT. Translated: CASSLEAGDTGELFF. The chain recombines TRBV5-1 with TRBJ2-2; maybe TRBD1 (6 bases). CDR1 SGHRS and CDR2 YFSETQ come from the germline V gene. V dropped 0 bases and J dropped 3 bases, with 9 bases sitting between them. The CDR3 runs to 15 residues.

The CDR3 nucleotides are TGTGCCAGCAGCCCCGGGGGGAGCGGGAGGCGGGGTGAGCAGTTCTTC. This sequence encodes CASSPGGSGRRGEQFF. The chain employs TRBV27 and TRBJ2-1; 9 bases are shared with TRBD2. Trimming at V came to 6 bases and at J to 9 bases, leaving 15 bases not matched to a gene. Per germline, CDR1 MNHEY and CDR2 SMNVEV (reference sequence). This CDR3 spans 16 amino acids.

This rearrangement joins TRBV28 to TRBJ1-1; D is unresolved. Germline V gene data show CDR1 as MDHEN and CDR2 as SYDVKM. The CDR3 is made up of 13 amino acids. V shed 5 bases and J shed 1 base, with 8 bases lying between them. The CDR3 nucleotides are TGTGCCAGCAGTCCAGGTGGGAACACTGAAGCTTTCTTT. Its translation: CASSPGGNTEAFF. Drawing the rest from reference TRBV28 and TRBJ1-1, the complete variable domain is DVKVTQSSRYLVKRTGEKVFLECVQDMDHENMFWYRQDPGLGLRLIYFSYDVKMKEKGDIPEGYSVSREKKERFSLILESASTNQTSMYLCASSPGGNTEAFFGQGTRLTVV.

The genes are TRBV6-4 and TRBJ2-7; D is perhaps TRBD1 (5 bases). The CDR3 extends over 15 amino acids. In germline, CDR1 is MRHNA, CDR2 SNTAGT. V was cut by 2 bases and J by 3 bases, with 14 bases left in between. CDR3: CASSDPAGMSYEQYF. The CDR3 region has the DNA TGTGCCAGCAGTGACCCGGCAGGGATGAGCTACGAGCAGTACTTC.

The chain couples TRBV4-1 to TRBJ1-2, with TRBD1 identical over 7 bases. The CDR3 contains 13 residues. Germline trimming cut 3 bases from V and 4 bases from J; bases unmatched to any gene: 2. Germline CDR1 reads MGHRA; CDR2 reads YSYEKL. The CDR3: CASSQRDSYGYTF. The CDR3, as DNA: TGCGCCAGCAGCCAGAGGGACAGCTATGGCTACACCTTC.

The rearrangement links TRBV5-4 to TRBJ1-4; perhaps TRBD1 as D (6 bases). In germline, CDR1 is SGHNT, CDR2 YYREEE (reference sequence). The CDR3 is 17 residues long. The V and J ends lost 0 bases and 1 base respectively, with 13 bases between them. The CDR3 coding sequence is TGTGCCAGCAGCTTGGGCCGGGGGGCGAGAACTAATGAAAAACTGTTTTTT. It encodes CASSLGRGARTNEKLFF.

The chain has TRBV7-9 and TRBJ1-2, with D possibly being TRBD1 (6 bases). This CDR3 is 16 amino acids long. Germline-derived CDR1 and CDR2 are SEHNR and FQNEAQ (reference sequence). V was clipped by 3 bases and J by 4 bases, with 18 bases between them. As DNA, the CDR3 is TGTGCCAGCAGCTTCTCCCAAGGGGGGGGGAGCTATGGCTACACCTTC. It translates to CASSFSQGGGSYGYTF.

The chain employs TRBV6-5 and TRBJ2-2; D might be TRBD2 (5 bases). The CDR3 sequence is 12 residues long. Germline V gene sequence: CDR1 MNHEY, CDR2 SVGAGI. The ends were cut back, 8 bases at V and 4 bases at J, with 8 bases in the middle. CDR3 in amino acids: CASGRGTGELFF. DNA of the CDR3: TGTGCCAGCGGCCGGGGCACCGGGGAGCTGTTTTTT.

This clone was found once. This sequence joins TRBV5-1 and TRBJ2-2, with 7 bases that match TRBD1. The CDR3 is 16 residues long. Trimming at V came to 1 base and at J to 0 bases, leaving 3 bases not matched to a gene. Germline CDR1 is SGHRS and CDR2 is YFSETQ. The CDR3 is CASSLWTGTNTGELFF. The DNA for the CDR3 is TGCGCCAGCAGCTTGTGGACAGGAACGAACACCGGGGAGCTGTTTTTT.

The CDR3 coding sequence is TGTGCCAGCAGTCCCGATCCACAGGGTACAGATACGCAGTATTTT. Translated, it gives CASSPDPQGTDTQYF. This rearrangement joins TRBV6-2 or TRBV6-3 to TRBJ2-3; TRBD1 is a possible D gene (6 bases). Trimming removed 5 bases at V and 3 bases at J, with 15 bases between. Looked up from germline, CDR1 is MNHEY and CDR2 is SVGEGT. CDR3 length: 15 amino acids.

This clone was counted once. The chain is built from TRBV11-2 and TRBJ2-7; D perhaps matches TRBD2 (5 bases). The CDR3 is made up of 16 amino acids. V dropped 1 base and J dropped 5 bases, with 18 bases sitting between them. Germline loops: CDR1 SGHAT, CDR2 FQNNGV. CDR3 sequence (DNA): TGTGCCAGCAGCTTAGTCCAAGTGGGAGCAATCCACGAGCAGTACTTC. It translates to CASSLVQVGAIHEQYF.

V gene TRBV5-6 combines with J gene TRBJ2-3; 7 bases are shared with TRBD1. V was clipped by 5 bases and J by 0 bases; unmatched bases: 6. From germline, CDR1 is SGHDT and CDR2 YYEEEE. The CDR3 totals 15 residues. The CDR3 loop is CASRRRQGSTDTQYF. Written as DNA, the CDR3 is TGTGCCAGCAGACGTCGACAGGGTAGCACAGATACGCAGTATTTT.

This clone came up once. The chain combines TRBV18 with TRBJ2-1, with TRBD2 identical over 9 bases. The germline V gene encodes CDR1 KGHSH and CDR2 LQKENI. The J segment lost 5 bases and the V segment lost 1 base, leaving 12 bases of the junction unmatched. This CDR3 has 18 amino acids. CDR3 sequence (DNA): TGTGCCAGCTCACCACGGAGTACTAGCGGGTCCGTAGACAATGAGCAGTTCTTC. Translation: CASSPRSTSGSVDNEQFF.